This TCR beta chain came from a study of tumor-infiltrating lymphocytes in primary liver carcinoma. Each 20-30 mg portion of unsorted bulk tissue served as the source for co-extraction of RNA and DNA. Using a constant-region primer together with ProtoScript II reverse transcriptase, TCR beta cDNA was made from about 490 ng of total RNA. Libraries of TCR beta came from three nested multiplex PCR rounds with slightly modified ARM-PCR. TCRdb reprocessed the multiplex PCR reads with MiXCR, giving one entry per CDR3 protein. Of 20,000 to 25,000 distinct CDR3 sequences in the sample, 75% to 80% are singletons; the top ten hold approximately 40%. This receptor was taken from a woman aged 25-40 years with primary liver carcinoma and hepatitis B virus infection. Material: liver tumor tissue from sampling region 1. Subset reported: tumor region T1, superior pole.

The CDR3 sequence: CSVHGSAAGGGGTQYF. As DNA, the CDR3 is TGCAGCGTCCACGGATCCGCTGCGGGAGGTGGCGGTACGCAGTATTTT. V and J are TRBV29-1 and TRBJ2-3; 8 positions match TRBD2. Germline CDR1 reads SQVTM; CDR2 reads ANQGSEA. The CDR3 length is 16 residues. V shed 6 bases and J 8 bases; nucleotides not matched to a gene: 19.